The T cell receptor beta chain under discussion was sequenced for a study of OX40 agonist ivuxolimab in advanced cancers. To note about this clone: Antigen specificity is unknown.

Trimming stripped 1 base from V and 0 bases from J, with 3 bases between. The germline gives CDR1 SGHVS, CDR2 FNYEAQ. The CDR3 consists of 14 residues. Study-level points and caveats: Fewer expanded clones were found on average in CD4+ than in CD8+ T cells.

The table came from immunoSEQ multiplex PCR; TCRdb's copy has only in-frame clones and leaves some out. The sample shows about 12,000 clones, around nine tenths of them seen only once. The sequence was collected from an adult with an advanced solid tumor such as melanoma, head and neck, liver or kidney cancer. This material consisted of CD4+ or CD8+ T cells sorted from blood, taken in a trial of the OX40 agonist ivuxolimab. The chain combines TRBV7-6 with TRBJ2-2; no definite D call. The CDR3 region is CASSLVANTGELFF. CDR3 bases: TGTGCCAGCAGCTTAGTCGCGAACACCGGGGAGCTGTTTTTT.